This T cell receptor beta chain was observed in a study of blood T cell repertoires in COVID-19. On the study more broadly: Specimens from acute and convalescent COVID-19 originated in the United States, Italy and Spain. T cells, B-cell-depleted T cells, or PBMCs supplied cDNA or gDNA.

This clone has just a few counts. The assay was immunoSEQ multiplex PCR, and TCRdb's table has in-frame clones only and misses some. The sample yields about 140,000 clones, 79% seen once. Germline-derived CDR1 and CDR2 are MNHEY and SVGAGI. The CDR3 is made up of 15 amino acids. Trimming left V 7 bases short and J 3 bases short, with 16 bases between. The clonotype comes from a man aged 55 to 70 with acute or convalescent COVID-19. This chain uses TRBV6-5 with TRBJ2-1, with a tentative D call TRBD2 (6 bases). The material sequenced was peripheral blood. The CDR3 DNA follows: TGTGCCAGCAATCAACGGGACTCGCTCTACAATGAGCAGTTCTTC. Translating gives CASNQRDSLYNEQFF.